Listed here are 6 T cell receptor beta chains from one sample, sequenced in a study of T-cell reconstitution after alpha-beta-depleted transplantation in children. Preparation of the TCRbeta library involved a method that used unique molecular identifiers. TCRdb passed the PCR reads through MiXCR, listing each CDR3 protein once. This sample has 600,000 to 700,000 distinct CDR3 sequences, with approximately 16% found just once. The sequencing here drew on PBMCs from the stem cell graft donor, taken from the stem cell graft. All receptors derive from a human donor who donated a stem cell graft to a child with acute myeloid leukemia.

For the CDR3, the DNA is TGTGCCACCAGTGATTCCTCTGACTATGGCTACACCTTC. Its translation is CATSDSSDYGYTF. The chain combines TRBV24-1 with TRBJ1-2; D not resolved. CDR3 length: 13 residues. Trimming pared 2 bases from V and 3 bases from J, leaving 6 bases between. CDR1 KGHDR and CDR2 SFDVKD come from the germline V gene.

This clonotype occurred a few times. The chain recombines TRBV12-3 or TRBV12-4 with TRBJ1-5, with TRBD1 matching 7 bases. With V trimmed by 6 bases and J by 6 bases, 8 bases remained unmatched. The CDR3 extends over 14 amino acids. CDR3 nucleotide sequence: TGTGCCAGCAGCTTCACAGGGGTGGTTCAGCCCCAGCATTTT. Its protein is CASSFTGVVQPQHF.

The table lists this clonotype with a few counts. V is TRBV7-9 and J is TRBJ1-2; D is unclear. In germline, CDR1 is SEHNR, CDR2 FQNEAQ (reference sequence). The CDR3 is made up of 11 amino acids. V lost 5 bases and J lost 4, with 5 bases in between. CDR3: CASSQAYGYTF. The CDR3 DNA reads TGTGCCAGCAGCCAGGCCTATGGCTACACCTTC.

The chain recombines TRBV7-9 with TRBJ1-2; tentatively, D is TRBD1 (5 bases). The germline V gene encodes CDR1 SEHNR and CDR2 FQNEAQ (reference sequence). V lost 5 bases, J lost 7 bases, and 14 bases lay in between. The CDR3 extends over 13 amino acids. CDR3 amino acids: CASSPMTEFGYTF. For the CDR3, the DNA is TGTGCCAGCAGCCCTATGACAGAGTTTGGCTACACCTTC.

In its sample, this clonotype was seen many times. V usage is TRBV20-1 and J usage is TRBJ2-1; 9 bases line up with TRBD1. V was pared by 5 bases and J by 10 bases, with 9 bases of the junction left unmatched. CDR3 size: 13 residues. Germline V gives CDR1 DFQATT, CDR2 SNEGSKA (reference sequence). CDR3: CSAPGQGSEEQFF. CDR3 DNA: TGCAGTGCTCCGGGACAGGGATCAGAAGAGCAGTTCTTC.

This sequence joins TRBV4-1 and TRBJ1-5; D remains unclear. Germline loops: CDR1 MGHRA, CDR2 YSYEKL. This CDR3 has 17 residues. Trimming removed 1 base from V and 2 bases from J, with 15 bases in between. This CDR3 reads CASSQGHPGMGNQPQHF. CDR3 sequence (DNA): TGCGCCAGCAGCCAAGGACACCCCGGGATGGGCAATCAGCCCCAGCATTTT.